The 21 T cell receptor beta chains in this list originate from one sample, sequenced in a study of early T cells in non-severe SARS-CoV-2 infection. TCRdb processed the 5' RACE reads anew with MiXCR; each CDR3 protein has one entry. The table lists tens of thousands of distinct CDR3 sequences, 5.5% to 6.5% of them singletons. Material: whole blood. These receptors were obtained from an adult who was a healthcare worker with PCR-confirmed SARS-CoV-2 infection or an uninfected control (not recorded which).

This clonotype came up many times. The chain carries TRBV7-9 and TRBJ2-3; tentatively, D is TRBD2 (7 bases). This CDR3 is built from 15 residues. Per germline, CDR1 SEHNR and CDR2 FQNEAQ (reference sequence). V lost 1 base to trimming and J lost 5 bases, with 13 bases between them. Here the CDR3 DNA reads TGTGCCAGCAGCTTAGGTGGGGGGGCCAAAGATACGCAGTATTTT. It specifies CASSLGGGAKDTQYF.

This clonotype was seen repeatedly, ten times or more. The CDR3 sequence is CASSQGQRGLSYEQYF. The CDR3, as DNA: TGTGCCAGCAGCCAAGGGCAGCGGGGGCTCTCCTACGAGCAGTACTTC. The rearrangement uses TRBV7-9 and TRBJ2-7; 8 nucleotides line up with TRBD2. The germline CDR1 and CDR2 sequences are SEHNR and FQNEAQ (reference sequence). This CDR3 region has 16 residues. The V segment lost 5 bases and the J segment 0 bases; nucleotides outside the gene matches: 9.

This clonotype showed up many times. This chain connects TRBV5-1 to TRBJ1-1; D call uncertain. Germline-derived CDR1 and CDR2 are SGHRS and YFSETQ. The CDR3 sequence is 13 residues long. Trimming pared 0 bases from V and 1 base from J, leaving 4 bases between. Here the CDR3 DNA reads TGCGCCAGCAGCTTGGATGCGAACACTGAAGCTTTCTTT. Translation gives CASSLDANTEAFF.

The rearrangement links TRBV9 to TRBJ2-1; D gene ambiguous. The germline CDR1 and CDR2 sequences are SGDLS and YYNGEE. V lost 0 bases, J lost 5 bases, and 3 bases lay in between. CDR3 length equals 12 residues. CDR3 loop: CASSVGNNEQFF. In DNA form, the CDR3 reads TGTGCCAGCAGCGTAGGTAACAATGAGCAGTTCTTC.

In this sample, this clonotype turned up many times. V and J are TRBV4-3 and TRBJ2-5; D gene uncertain. V lost 2 bases to trimming and J lost 5 bases, with 9 bases between them. Germline V CDR1 and CDR2: LGHNA, YSLEER. The CDR3 extends over 13 amino acids. The CDR3 loop reads CASSQRLGETQYF. The DNA of the CDR3 is TGCGCCAGCAGCCAACGACTGGGGGAGACCCAGTACTTC.

This clonotype was seen many times. The rearrangement uses TRBV6-5 and TRBJ1-1; D is uncertain. With 1 base removed from V and 2 bases from J, the gap between germline ends came to 8 bases. CDR3 length: 14 residues. Per the germline V gene, CDR1 is MNHEY and CDR2 is SVGAGI. CDR3 amino acids: CASSYYTANTEAFF. In DNA, the CDR3 is TGTGCCAGCAGTTACTATACAGCCAACACTGAAGCTTTCTTT.

In its sample, this clonotype was seen many times. The rearrangement links TRBV5-4 to TRBJ2-1; 7 bases are shared with TRBD2. Germline lookup yields CDR1 SGHNT and CDR2 YYREEE (reference sequence). V lost 4 bases and J lost 8; bases outside the gene matches: 9. The CDR3 is made up of 14 amino acids. For the CDR3, the DNA is TGTGCCAGCAGCCAGGACCCCGGGGGGTATGAGCAGTTCTTC. Encoded protein: CASSQDPGGYEQFF.

This clonotype was seen repeatedly, ten times or more. The chain employs TRBV5-1 and TRBJ2-7; weak D call: TRBD2 (6 bases). CDR3 size: 14 residues. CDR1 SGHRS and CDR2 YFSETQ come from the germline V gene. Deletions cut 5 bases from V and 5 bases from J, with 17 bases between. CDR3 DNA: TGCGCCAGCAGAGACCGGAGGGAATGGGACGAGCAGTACTTC. It translates to CASRDRREWDEQYF.

This chain uses TRBV20-1 with TRBJ2-1, with TRBD2 matching 9 bases. This CDR3 region has 15 residues. The germline gives CDR1 DFQATT, CDR2 SNEGSKA (reference sequence). V was pared by 5 bases and J by 8 bases, with 13 bases of the junction left unmatched. The CDR3 DNA reads as TGCAGTGCTGTCCGGAGTAGCGGGAGTTTCGATGAGCAGTTCTTC. This encodes CSAVRSSGSFDEQFF.

In this sample, this clonotype turned up many times. The chain carries TRBV5-4 and TRBJ2-3; the D gene is possibly TRBD1 (6 bases). Deletions cut 0 bases from V and 0 bases from J, with 8 bases between. The CDR3 sequence is 15 residues long. Germline assignment: CDR1 SGHNT and CDR2 YYREEE (reference sequence). As DNA, the CDR3 is TGTGCCAGCAGCTTGGTGGACAGAAGCACAGATACGCAGTATTTT. It codes for CASSLVDRSTDTQYF.

In this sample, this clonotype turned up many times. This rearrangement joins TRBV30 to TRBJ2-5; D possibly matches TRBD1 or TRBD2 (5 bases each). This CDR3 contains 14 residues. V shed 7 bases and J shed 4 bases, with 19 bases lying between them. Looked up from germline, CDR1 is GTSNPN and CDR2 is SVGIG (reference sequence). CDR3 in DNA: TGTGCCTTGGGCCGGGGCTCATCCGCAGAGACCCAGTACTTC. This encodes CALGRGSSAETQYF.

This clonotype has ten or more counts. V usage is TRBV3-1 and J usage is TRBJ2-3; D is uncertain. CDR1 and CDR2 from the germline V gene are LGHDT and YNNKEL (reference sequence). CDR3 length: 12 amino acids. V shed 6 bases and J shed 9 bases, with 13 bases lying between them. CDR3 coding DNA: TGTGCCAGCAGTCCGGGTGAAGCAACGCAGTATTTT. Its protein product is CASSPGEATQYF.

The chain employs TRBV18 and TRBJ1-5; D is unresolved. The CDR3 extends over 15 amino acids. The germline gives CDR1 KGHSH, CDR2 LQKENI. V was cut by 4 bases and J by 0 bases, with 10 bases left in between. In DNA, the CDR3 is TGTGCCAGCTCACTAGACCCTTATAGCAATCAGCCCCAGCATTTT. Translated: CASSLDPYSNQPQHF.

In this sample, this clonotype turned up many times. The rearrangement links TRBV11-2 to TRBJ2-5; 12 nucleotides align to TRBD2. The CDR3 has 18 amino acids. Germline V gene lookup returns CDR1 SGHAT and CDR2 FQNNGV. J gave up 5 bases and V 4 bases, and 14 bases lay outside the gene matches. CDR3 sequence: CASSYRLAGATIFETQYF. The CDR3 bases are TGTGCCAGCAGCTATCGACTAGCGGGAGCAACAATCTTCGAGACCCAGTACTTC.

In this sample, this clonotype turned up many times. The rearrangement uses TRBV18 and TRBJ1-1, with 7 bases that match TRBD1. The CDR3 extends over 13 amino acids. The germline gives CDR1 KGHSH, CDR2 LQKENI. V gave up 8 bases and J gave up 3 bases; unmatched junction bases: 6. The CDR3 here is CASRQGGDTEAFF. Here the CDR3 DNA reads TGTGCCAGCCGACAGGGCGGGGACACTGAAGCTTTCTTT.

This clonotype was seen ten or more times. In nucleotides, the CDR3 is TGCAGTGCTAGCCTACAGGGCCCCAACGAGCAGTACTTC. Protein: CSASLQGPNEQYF. The chain has TRBV20-1 and TRBJ2-7; TRBD1 is a possible D gene (6 bases). Trimming took off 3 bases at V and 5 bases at J, with 14 bases between the two ends. CDR1 and CDR2 from the germline V gene are DFQATT and SNEGSKA (reference sequence). The CDR3 length is 13 residues.

This clonotype was recorded at least ten times. V gene TRBV4-1 combines with J gene TRBJ2-7; 8 nucleotides match TRBD1. The CDR3 extends over 16 amino acids. The trim removed 4 bases at V and 0 bases at J, leaving 8 bases unmatched. Looked up from germline, CDR1 is MGHRA and CDR2 is YSYEKL. The CDR3 region has the DNA TGCGCCAGCAGCCCGGGACAGGCGAAGAGCTCCTACGAGCAGTACTTC. This codes for CASSPGQAKSSYEQYF.

The chain joins TRBV12-3 or TRBV12-4 to TRBJ1-2; 7 bases are shared with TRBD1. The CDR3 spans 13 residues. J lost 6 bases, V lost 6 bases, and 7 bases had no gene match. The CDR3 here is CASSPSGQHGYTF. In DNA form, the CDR3 reads TGTGCCAGCAGCCCCTCGGGACAGCATGGCTACACCTTC.

This clonotype was observed at least ten times. V and J are TRBV5-1 and TRBJ1-5; no firm D call. CDR3 length equals 13 residues. CDR1 is SGHRS, CDR2 YFSETQ, per germline. The V end lost 0 bases, the J end lost 6 bases, and 7 bases lay between the germline ends. CDR3 residues: CASSLDGGQPQHF. For the CDR3, the DNA is TGCGCCAGCAGCTTGGATGGAGGTCAGCCCCAGCATTTT.

This clonotype was seen repeatedly, ten times or more. The V gene is TRBV10-3, the J gene TRBJ1-2; D perhaps matches TRBD1 (5 bases). Germline-derived CDR1 and CDR2 are ENHRY and SYGVKD. V gave up 6 bases and J gave up 4 bases, with 12 bases separating them. There are 13 residues in the CDR3. CDR3: CAIRGTSRYGYTF. CDR3 bases: TGTGCCATCAGGGGGACTTCCCGCTATGGCTACACCTTC.

This clonotype was recorded many times. The chain joins TRBV7-9 to TRBJ1-2; the match to TRBD1 covers 8 bases. Unmatched junction bases numbered 12, after V lost 6 bases and J lost 6 bases. The V gene's germline CDR1 is SEHNR and CDR2 FQNEAQ (reference sequence). This CDR3 is 15 amino acids long. The chain's CDR3 is CASSKNPGQGHGYTF. CDR3 DNA: TGTGCCAGCAGTAAAAACCCTGGACAGGGTCATGGCTACACCTTC.